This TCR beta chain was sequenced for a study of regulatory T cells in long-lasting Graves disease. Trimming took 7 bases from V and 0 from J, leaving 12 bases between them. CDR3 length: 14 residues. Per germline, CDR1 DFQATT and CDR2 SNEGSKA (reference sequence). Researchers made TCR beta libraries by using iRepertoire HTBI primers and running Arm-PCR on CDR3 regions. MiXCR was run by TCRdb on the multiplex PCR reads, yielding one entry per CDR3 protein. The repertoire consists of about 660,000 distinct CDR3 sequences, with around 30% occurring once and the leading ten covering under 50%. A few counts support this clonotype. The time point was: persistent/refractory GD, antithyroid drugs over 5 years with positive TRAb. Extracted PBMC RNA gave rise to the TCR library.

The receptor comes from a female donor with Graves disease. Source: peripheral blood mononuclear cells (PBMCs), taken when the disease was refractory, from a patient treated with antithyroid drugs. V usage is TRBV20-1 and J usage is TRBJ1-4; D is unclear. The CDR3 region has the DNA TGCAGTGGAATTAGTCGGACAACTAATGAAAAACTGTTTTTT. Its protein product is CSGISRTTNEKLFF.